This T cell receptor (beta chain) was sequenced during a study of blood T cell repertoires in COVID-19. In the study overall: The United States, Italy and Spain supplied acute and convalescent COVID-19 samples.

TCRdb's copy holds only in-frame clones and misses some; the assay was immunoSEQ multiplex PCR. The table shows tens of thousands of clones, with 80% to 90% occurring only once. This clone was observed a single time. The sample consisted of peripheral blood. This sequence originates from a man in his fifties or sixties in a cohort sampled during active COVID-19.

Written as DNA, the CDR3 is TGTGCCAGCAGCCCCGGCAGGGGTACCTACAATGAGCAGTTCTTC. Protein: CASSPGRGTYNEQFF. This chain links TRBV7-3 with TRBJ2-1; maybe TRBD1 (6 bases). V dropped 5 bases and J dropped 2 bases, with 13 bases sitting between them. Germline CDR1 and CDR2: SGHTA and FQGTGA. This CDR3 is 15 amino acids long.